This TCR beta chain was captured by sequencing in a study of cytotoxic CD8 clonotypes in ibrutinib-treated CLL. Of note for this clone: An end of the junction differs from the germline gene, which may be a read error.

Target depth was 1 in 200,000 to 1 in 1 million T cells, about 10x per clonotype. Using immunoSEQ multiplex PCR, the repertoire was profiled, and TCRdb retains in-frame clones only, with some absent. The table records approximately 200,000 clones, 72% of them present only once. The CDR3 has 14 amino acids. The V gene's germline CDR1 is MNHEY and CDR2 SMNVEV (reference sequence). Source: PBMCs, taken after 24 months of ibrutinib treatment. The origin of this receptor is a human donor with chronic lymphocytic leukemia. The J gene is TRBJ1-4, the V gene TRBV27; maybe TRBD1 (6 bases). Here the CDR3 reads CASSWTAPNEKLFF. Written as DNA, the CDR3 is TGTGCCAGCAGTTGGACAGCTCCTAATGAAAAATTGTTTTTT.